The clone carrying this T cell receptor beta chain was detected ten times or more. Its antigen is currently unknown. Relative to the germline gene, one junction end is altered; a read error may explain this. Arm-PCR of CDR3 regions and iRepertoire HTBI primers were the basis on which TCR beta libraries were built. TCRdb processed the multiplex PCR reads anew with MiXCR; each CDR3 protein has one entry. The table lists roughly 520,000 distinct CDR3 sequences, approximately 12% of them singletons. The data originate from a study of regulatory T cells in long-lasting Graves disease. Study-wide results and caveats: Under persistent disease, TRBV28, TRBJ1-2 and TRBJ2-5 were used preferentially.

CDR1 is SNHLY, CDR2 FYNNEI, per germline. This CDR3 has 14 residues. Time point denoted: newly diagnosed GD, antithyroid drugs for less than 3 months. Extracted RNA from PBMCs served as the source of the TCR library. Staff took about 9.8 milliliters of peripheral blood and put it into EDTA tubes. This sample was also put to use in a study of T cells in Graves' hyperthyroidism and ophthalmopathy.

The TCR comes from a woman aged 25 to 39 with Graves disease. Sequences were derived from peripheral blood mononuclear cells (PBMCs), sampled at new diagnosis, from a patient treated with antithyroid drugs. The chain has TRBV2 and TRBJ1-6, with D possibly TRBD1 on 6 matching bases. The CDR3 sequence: CASSVTGYSSPLHF. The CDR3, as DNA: TGTGCCAGCAGCGTTACAGGGTATAGTTCACCCCTCCACTTT.